Sequencing of this TCR beta chain was carried out in a study of T cell responses to AZD1222 COVID-19 vaccine. General study results and limits: Variant regions that are unmutated are reportedly the target of nearly half of spike-specific TCRs. Females outnumbered males among donors, who were mostly white British; clonal diversity was possibly underestimated. Baseline serology detected seropositivity in only a handful of AZD1222 recipients.

The CDR3 sequence is 14 residues long. Germline values: CDR1 LGHDT, CDR2 YNNKEL (reference sequence). Trimming cost V 4 bases and J 4 bases, with 11 bases left between them. Data came from immunoSEQ multiplex PCR; TCRdb stores just in-frame clones and leaves some out. The table has 150,000 to 200,000 clones, approximately 90% seen once. About this clone itself: Its specificity is unknown.

Sequenced material: peripheral blood, taken 28 days after the second dose of the MenACWY control vaccine. The TCR originated in an adult who received the MenACWY meningococcal vaccine as a control. The chain is built from TRBV3-1 (or the pseudogene TRBV3-2) and TRBJ1-3; D unclear. CDR3 protein: CASSLDSAGNTIYF. In DNA form, the CDR3 reads TGTGCCAGCAGCCTAGATTCCGCGGGAAACACCATATATTTT.